This T cell receptor (beta chain) was captured in a study of blood T cell repertoires in COVID-19. The germline V gene encodes CDR1 SEHNR and CDR2 FQNEAQ (reference sequence). This CDR3 contains 14 residues. Deletions cut 10 bases from V and 3 bases from J, with 18 bases between. Clones were read by immunoSEQ multiplex PCR, and TCRdb kept only the in-frame ones, dropping some. The data show fewer than 200,000 clones, about 81% seen once. The clonotype comes from a woman aged 60-75 years with COVID-19, enrolled during active disease. This chain uses TRBV7-9 with TRBJ1-1, with D maybe TRBD1 (6 bases). The sequencing input was peripheral blood. CDR3 DNA sequence: TGTGCCACCACACGCGCAGGGGTTGACACTGAAGCTTTCTTT. It yields the protein CATTRAGVDTEAFF. Full variable domain (outside the CDR3, taken from reference TRBV7-9 and TRBJ1-1): DTGVSQNPRHKITKRGQNVTFRCDPISEHNRLYWYRQTLGQGPEFLTYFQNEAQLEKSRLLSDRFSAERPKGSFSTLEIQRTEQGDSAMYLCATTRAGVDTEAFFGQGTRLTVV.